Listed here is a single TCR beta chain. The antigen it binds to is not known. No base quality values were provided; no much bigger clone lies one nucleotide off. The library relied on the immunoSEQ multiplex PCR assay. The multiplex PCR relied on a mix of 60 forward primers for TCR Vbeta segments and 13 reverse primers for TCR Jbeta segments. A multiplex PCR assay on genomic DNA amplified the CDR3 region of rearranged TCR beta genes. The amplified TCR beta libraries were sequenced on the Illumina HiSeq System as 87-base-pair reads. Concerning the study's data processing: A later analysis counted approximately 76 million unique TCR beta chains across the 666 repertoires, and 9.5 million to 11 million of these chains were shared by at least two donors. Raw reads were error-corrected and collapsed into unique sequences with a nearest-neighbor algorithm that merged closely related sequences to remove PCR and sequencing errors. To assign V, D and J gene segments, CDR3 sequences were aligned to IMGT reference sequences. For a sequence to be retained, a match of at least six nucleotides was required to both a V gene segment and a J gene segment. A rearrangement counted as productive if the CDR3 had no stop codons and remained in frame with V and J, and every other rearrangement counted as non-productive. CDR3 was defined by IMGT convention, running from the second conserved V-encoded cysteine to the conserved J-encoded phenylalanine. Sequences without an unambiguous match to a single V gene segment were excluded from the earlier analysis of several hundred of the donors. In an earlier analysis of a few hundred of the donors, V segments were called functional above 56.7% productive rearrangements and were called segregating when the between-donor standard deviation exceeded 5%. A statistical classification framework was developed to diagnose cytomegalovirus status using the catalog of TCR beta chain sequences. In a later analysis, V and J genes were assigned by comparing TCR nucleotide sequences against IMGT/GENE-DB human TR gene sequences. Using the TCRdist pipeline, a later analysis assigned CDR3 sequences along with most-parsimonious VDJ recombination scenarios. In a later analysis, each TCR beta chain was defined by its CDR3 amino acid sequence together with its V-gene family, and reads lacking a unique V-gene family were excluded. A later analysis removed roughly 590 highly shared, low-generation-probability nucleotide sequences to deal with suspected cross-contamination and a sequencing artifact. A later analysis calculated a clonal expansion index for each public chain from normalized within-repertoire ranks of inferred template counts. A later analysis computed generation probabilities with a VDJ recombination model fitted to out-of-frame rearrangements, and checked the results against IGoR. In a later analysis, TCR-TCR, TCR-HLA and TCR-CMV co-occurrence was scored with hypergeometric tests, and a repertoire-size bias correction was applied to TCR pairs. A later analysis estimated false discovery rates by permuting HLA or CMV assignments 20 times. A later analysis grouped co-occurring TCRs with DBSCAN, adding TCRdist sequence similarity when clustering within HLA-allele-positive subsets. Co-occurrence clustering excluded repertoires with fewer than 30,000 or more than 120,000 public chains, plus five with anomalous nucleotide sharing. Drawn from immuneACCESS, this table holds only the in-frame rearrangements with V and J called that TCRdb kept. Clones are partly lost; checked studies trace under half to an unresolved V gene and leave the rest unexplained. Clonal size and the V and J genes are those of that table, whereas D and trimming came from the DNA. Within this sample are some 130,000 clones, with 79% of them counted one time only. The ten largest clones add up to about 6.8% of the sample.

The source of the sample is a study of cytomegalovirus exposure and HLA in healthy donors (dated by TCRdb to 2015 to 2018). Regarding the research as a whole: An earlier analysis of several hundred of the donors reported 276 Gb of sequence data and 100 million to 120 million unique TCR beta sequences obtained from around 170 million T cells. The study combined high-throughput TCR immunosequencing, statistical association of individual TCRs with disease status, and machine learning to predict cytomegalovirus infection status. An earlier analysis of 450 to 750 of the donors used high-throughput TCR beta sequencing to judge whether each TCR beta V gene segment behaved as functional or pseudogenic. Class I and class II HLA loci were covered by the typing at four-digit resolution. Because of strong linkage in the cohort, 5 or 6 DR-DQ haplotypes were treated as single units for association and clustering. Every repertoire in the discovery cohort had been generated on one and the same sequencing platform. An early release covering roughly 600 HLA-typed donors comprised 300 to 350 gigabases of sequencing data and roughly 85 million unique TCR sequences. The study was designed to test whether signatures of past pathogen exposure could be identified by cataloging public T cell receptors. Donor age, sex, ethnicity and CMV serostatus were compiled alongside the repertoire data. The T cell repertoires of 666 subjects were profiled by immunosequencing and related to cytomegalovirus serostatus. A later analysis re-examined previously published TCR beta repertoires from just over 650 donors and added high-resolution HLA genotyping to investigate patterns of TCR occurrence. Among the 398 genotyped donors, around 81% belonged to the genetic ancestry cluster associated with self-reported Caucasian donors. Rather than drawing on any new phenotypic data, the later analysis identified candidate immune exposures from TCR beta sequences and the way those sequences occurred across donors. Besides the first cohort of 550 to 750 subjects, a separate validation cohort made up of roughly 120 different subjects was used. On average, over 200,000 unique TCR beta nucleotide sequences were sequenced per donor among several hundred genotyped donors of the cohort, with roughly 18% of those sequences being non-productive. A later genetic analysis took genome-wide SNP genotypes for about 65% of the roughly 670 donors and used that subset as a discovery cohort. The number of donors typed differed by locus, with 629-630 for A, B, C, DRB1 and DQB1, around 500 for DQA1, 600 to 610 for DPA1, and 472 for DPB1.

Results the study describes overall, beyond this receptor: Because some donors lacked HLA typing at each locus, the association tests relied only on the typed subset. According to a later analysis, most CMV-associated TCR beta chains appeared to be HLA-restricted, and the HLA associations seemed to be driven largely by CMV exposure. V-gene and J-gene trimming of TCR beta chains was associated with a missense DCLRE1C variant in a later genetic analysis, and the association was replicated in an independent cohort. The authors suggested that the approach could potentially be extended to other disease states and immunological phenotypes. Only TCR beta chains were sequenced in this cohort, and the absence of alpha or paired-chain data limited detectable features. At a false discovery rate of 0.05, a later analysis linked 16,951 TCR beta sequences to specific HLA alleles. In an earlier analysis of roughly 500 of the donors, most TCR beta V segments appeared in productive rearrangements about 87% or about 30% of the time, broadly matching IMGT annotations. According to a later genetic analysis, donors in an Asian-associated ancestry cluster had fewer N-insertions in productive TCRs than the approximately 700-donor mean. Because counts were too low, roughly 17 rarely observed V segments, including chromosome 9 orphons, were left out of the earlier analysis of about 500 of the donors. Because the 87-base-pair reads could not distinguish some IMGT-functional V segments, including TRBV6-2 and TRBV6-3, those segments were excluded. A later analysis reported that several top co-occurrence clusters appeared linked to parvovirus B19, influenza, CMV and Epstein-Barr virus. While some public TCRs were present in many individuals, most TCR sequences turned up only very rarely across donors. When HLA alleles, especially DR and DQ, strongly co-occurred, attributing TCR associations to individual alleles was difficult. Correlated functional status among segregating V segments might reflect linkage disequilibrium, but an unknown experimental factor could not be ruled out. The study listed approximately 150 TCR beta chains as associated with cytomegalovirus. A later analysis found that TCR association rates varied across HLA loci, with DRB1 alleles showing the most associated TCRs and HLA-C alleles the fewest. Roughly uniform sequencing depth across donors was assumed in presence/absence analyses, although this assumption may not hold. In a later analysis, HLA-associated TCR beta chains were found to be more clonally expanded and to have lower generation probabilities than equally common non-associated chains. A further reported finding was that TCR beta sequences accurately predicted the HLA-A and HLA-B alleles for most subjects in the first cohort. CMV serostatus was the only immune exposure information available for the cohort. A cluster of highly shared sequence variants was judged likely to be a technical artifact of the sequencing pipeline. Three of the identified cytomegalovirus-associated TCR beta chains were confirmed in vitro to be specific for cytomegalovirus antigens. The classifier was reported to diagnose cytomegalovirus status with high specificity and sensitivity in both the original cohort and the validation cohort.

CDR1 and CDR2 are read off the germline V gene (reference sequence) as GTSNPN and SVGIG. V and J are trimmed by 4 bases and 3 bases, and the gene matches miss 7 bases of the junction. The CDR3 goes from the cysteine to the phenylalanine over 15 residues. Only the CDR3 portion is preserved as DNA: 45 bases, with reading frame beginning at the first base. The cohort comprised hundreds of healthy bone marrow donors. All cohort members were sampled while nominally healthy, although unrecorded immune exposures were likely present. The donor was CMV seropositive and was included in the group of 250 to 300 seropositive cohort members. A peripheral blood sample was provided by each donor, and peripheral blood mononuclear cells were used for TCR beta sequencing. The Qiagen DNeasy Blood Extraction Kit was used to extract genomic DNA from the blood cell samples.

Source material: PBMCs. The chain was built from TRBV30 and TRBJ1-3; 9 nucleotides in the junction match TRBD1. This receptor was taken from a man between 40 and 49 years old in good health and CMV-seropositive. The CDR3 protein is CAWTLQGASGNTIYF. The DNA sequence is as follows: TGTGCCTGGACCTTACAGGGGGCAAGTGGAAACACCATATATTTT.